This T cell receptor (beta chain) was documented in a study of blood T cell repertoires in COVID-19. Study-wide background: The origin of the acute and convalescent COVID-19 samples was the United States, Italy and Spain.

Trimming removed 6 bases from V and 10 bases from J, with 13 bases in between. Germline lookup yields CDR1 MNHNY and CDR2 SVGAGI (reference sequence). The CDR3 contains 13 residues. Repertoires were generated with immunoSEQ multiplex PCR, while TCRdb's copy carries only in-frame clones and drops some. Among 210,000 or so clones listed, about 88% were seen once. The rearrangement joins TRBV6-6 to TRBJ1-6; D is perhaps TRBD1 (5 bases). The sequencing sample was made of peripheral blood. The sequence was obtained from a man between 40 and 49 years old with active or convalescent COVID-19. The chain's CDR3 is CASRDNLWSPLHF. The CDR3 region has the DNA TGTGCCAGCAGGGACAACCTTTGGTCACCCCTCCACTTT.